What follows are 7 T cell receptor beta chains derived from one specimen sequenced in a study of blood T cell repertoires in COVID-19. The method was immunoSEQ multiplex PCR; TCRdb's version includes in-frame clones alone and lacks a portion of them. Of a few hundred thousand clones in the sample, around 87% were seen once. Sequencing used peripheral blood. These receptors all come from a woman between 45 and 60 years old with acute or convalescent COVID-19.

The chain couples TRBV6-1 to TRBJ1-1, with a possible D match to TRBD1 (6 bases). The CDR3 is 15 residues long. In germline, CDR1 is MNHNS, CDR2 SASEGT. V lost 2 bases and J 4 bases, leaving 14 bases between the germline ends. In DNA, the CDR3 is TGTGCCAGCAGTGAATGGGGGGGCATGGGCACTGAAGCTTTCTTT. Protein: CASSEWGGMGTEAFF.

This clone appeared once. The V call is TRBV6-2 or TRBV6-3, the J call TRBJ2-2; no clear D. The length of the CDR3 is 13 residues. V gave up 5 bases and J gave up 0 bases, with 4 bases separating them. Germline assignment: CDR1 MNHEY and CDR2 SVGEGT. CDR3 region: CASSDTNTGELFF. CDR3 bases: TGTGCCAGCAGTGACACGAACACCGGGGAGCTGTTTTTT.

In this sample, this clone turned up once. This rearrangement joins TRBV2 to TRBJ2-7; D uncertain. Per the germline V gene, CDR1 is SNHLY and CDR2 is FYNNEI. There are 13 residues in the CDR3. The V gene lost 7 bases and the J gene lost 1 base, with 11 bases spanning the gap. CDR3 sequence reads: CASKTTLSYEQYF. CDR3 nucleotide sequence: TGTGCCAGCAAAACAACCTTATCCTACGAGCAGTACTTC.

V gene TRBV28 combines with J gene TRBJ2-1; D not certain. CDR1 is MDHEN, CDR2 SYDVKM, per germline. The CDR3 extends over 17 amino acids. V was trimmed by 5 bases and J by 6 bases, leaving 23 bases between them. CDR3 loop: CASSPVLTTTTGNEQFF. CDR3 nucleotides: TGTGCCAGCAGTCCGGTCCTCACAACCACCACGGGCAATGAGCAGTTCTTC.

The rearrangement uses TRBV11-2 and TRBJ2-7, with D possibly TRBD2 on 6 matching bases. There are 13 residues in the CDR3. CDR1 and CDR2 (germline): SGHAT, FQNNGV. Trimming removed 3 bases at V and 3 bases at J, with 9 bases between. The CDR3 sequence is CASSFSGGYEQYF. Written as DNA, the CDR3 is TGTGCCAGCAGCTTTAGCGGTGGCTACGAGCAGTACTTC.

A remark on this clone: Other DNA sequences in this sample translate to the same CDR3. The genes are TRBV27 and TRBJ2-7, with TRBD1 matching over 9 bases. The CDR3 totals 16 residues. With V trimmed by 6 bases and J by 4 bases, 13 bases remained unmatched. Germline V gene sequence: CDR1 MNHEY, CDR2 SMNVEV (reference sequence). This CDR3 reads CASSLRSNRGPYEQYF. Written as DNA, the CDR3 is TGTGCCAGCAGCCTACGATCAAACAGGGGGCCGTACGAGCAGTACTTC.

V gene TRBV7-2 combines with J gene TRBJ2-7, with D unclear. This CDR3 has 13 residues. Germline CDR1 is SGHTA and CDR2 is FQGNSA. Trimming removed 5 bases from V and 4 bases from J, with 12 bases in between. As DNA, the CDR3 is TGTGCCAGCAGCCTAACAAGAGCGTACGAGCAGTACTTC. Translation gives CASSLTRAYEQYF.